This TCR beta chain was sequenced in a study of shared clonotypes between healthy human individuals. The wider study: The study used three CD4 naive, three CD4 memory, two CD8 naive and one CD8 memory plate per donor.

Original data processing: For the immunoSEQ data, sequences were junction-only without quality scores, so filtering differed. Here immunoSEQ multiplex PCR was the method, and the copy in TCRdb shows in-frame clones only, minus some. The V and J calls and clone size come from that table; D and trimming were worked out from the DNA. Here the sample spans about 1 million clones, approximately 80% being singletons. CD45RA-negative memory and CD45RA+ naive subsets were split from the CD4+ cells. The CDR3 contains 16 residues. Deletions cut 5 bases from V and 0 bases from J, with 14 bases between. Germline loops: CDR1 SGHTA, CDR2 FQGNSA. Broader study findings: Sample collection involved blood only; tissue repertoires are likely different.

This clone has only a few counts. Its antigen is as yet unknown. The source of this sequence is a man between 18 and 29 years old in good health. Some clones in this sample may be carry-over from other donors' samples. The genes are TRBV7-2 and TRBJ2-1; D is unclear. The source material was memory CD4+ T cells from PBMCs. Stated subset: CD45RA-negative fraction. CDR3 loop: CASSPNRPSSYNEQFF. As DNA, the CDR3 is TGTGCCAGCAGCCCCAATCGACCGAGCTCCTACAATGAGCAGTTCTTC.